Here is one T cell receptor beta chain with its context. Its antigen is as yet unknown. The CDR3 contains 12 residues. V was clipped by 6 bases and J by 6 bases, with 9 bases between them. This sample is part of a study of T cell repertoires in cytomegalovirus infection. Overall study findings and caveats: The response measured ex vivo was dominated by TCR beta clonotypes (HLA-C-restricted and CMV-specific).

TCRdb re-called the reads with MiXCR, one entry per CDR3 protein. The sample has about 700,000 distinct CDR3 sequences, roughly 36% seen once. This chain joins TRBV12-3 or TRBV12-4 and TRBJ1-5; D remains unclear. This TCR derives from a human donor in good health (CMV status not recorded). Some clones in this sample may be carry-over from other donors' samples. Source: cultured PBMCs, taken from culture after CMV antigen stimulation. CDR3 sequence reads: CASRAQSQPQHF. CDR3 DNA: TGTGCCAGCAGAGCACAGTCTCAGCCCCAGCATTTT.